The 4 T cell receptor beta chains reported below all come from one sample, sequenced in a study of radiation and T cells in renal cell carcinoma. TCRdb's copy holds only in-frame clones and misses some; the assay was immunoSEQ multiplex PCR. This repertoire shows some 140,000 clones, 70% to 90% found once; its top ten account for approximately 12%. As for time point: baseline pretreatment blood. Treatment described: 15 Gy SBRT to primary tumor, nephrectomy 4 weeks later. Here the sequenced sample was blood, taken from a patient whose treatment included radiotherapy and nephrectomy. These TCRs come from a woman between 45 and 65 years old with renal cell carcinoma.

The gene calls are TRBV7-2 and TRBJ2-2; 7 bases line up with TRBD1. The CDR3 length is 16 residues. V shed 4 bases and J 5 bases; nucleotides not matched to a gene: 10. Germline loops: CDR1 SGHTA, CDR2 FQGNSA. The CDR3 sequence: CASSYPTGSVTGELFF. CDR3 DNA sequence: TGTGCCAGCAGCTACCCGACAGGGTCGGTGACCGGGGAGCTGTTTTTT. The variable domain in full, with the rest retrieved from reference TRBV7-2 and TRBJ2-2, is GAGVSQSPSNKVTEKGKDVELRCDPISGHTALYWYRQSLGQGLEFLIYFQGNSAPDKSGLPSDRFSAERTGGSVSTLTIQRTQQEDSAVYLCASSYPTGSVTGELFFGEGSRLTVL.

The chain is built from TRBV5-4 and TRBJ2-7; D assignment may be TRBD1 or TRBD2 (5 bases each). The CDR3 has 11 amino acids. CDR1 is SGHNT, CDR2 YYREEE, per germline (reference sequence). Trimming pared 9 bases from V and 9 bases from J, leaving 16 bases between. The CDR3, as DNA: TGTGCCACCCTGATACGAGGGGTGCAGTACTTC. This gives the protein CATLIRGVQYF.

The chain joins TRBV6-5 to TRBJ2-7, with D tentatively TRBD2 (5 bases). This CDR3 comprises 13 residues. Germline assignment: CDR1 MNHEY and CDR2 SVGAGI. V was cut by 2 bases and J by 4 bases, with 9 bases left in between. This CDR3 reads CASSYGSQYEQYF. The CDR3 DNA follows: TGTGCCAGCAGTTACGGGAGTCAGTACGAGCAGTACTTC.

V usage is TRBV6-1 and J usage is TRBJ1-3; D remains ambiguous. Trimming took 3 bases from V and 0 from J, leaving 9 bases between them. The germline V gene has CDR1 MNHNS and CDR2 SASEGT. The CDR3 contains 15 residues. The CDR3 sequence is CASSDQFFSGNTIYF. DNA of the CDR3: TGTGCCAGCAGTGACCAATTTTTCTCTGGAAACACCATATATTTT.